Presented here are 20 T cell receptor beta chains from one specimen sequenced in a study of tumor-infiltrating lymphocytes in oesophageal squamous cell carcinoma. In TCRdb, the PCR reads were re-called with MiXCR into one record per CDR3 protein. The table includes about 14,000 distinct CDR3 sequences, approximately 51% detected once. The sequencing input was blood. These receptors were collected from a male donor with esophageal squamous cell carcinoma.

The V call is TRBV7-8, the J call TRBJ2-1, with 9 nucleotides matching TRBD2. Germline V CDR1 and CDR2: SGHVS, FQNEAQ. V lost 5 bases to trimming and J lost 12 bases; unmatched junction nucleotides: 2. The CDR3 length is 11 residues. The CDR3 bases are TGTGCCAGCAGCGTTAGCGGGGGGCAGTTCTTC. Translated: CASSVSGGQFF.

There are a few counts of this clonotype. The chain has TRBV7-6 and TRBJ2-7, with D unresolved. Matching the DNA end better, TRBJ2-5 makes the J call doubtful. The CDR3 has 14 residues. CDR1 SGHVS and CDR2 FNYEAQ come from the germline V gene. The CDR3 DNA follows: TGTGCCAGCAGCATAAGCAGTCCGGGTGAGACCCAGTACTTC. It encodes CASSISSPGETQYF.

This clonotype was observed many times. Likely a read error: the CDR3 ends without its conserved phenylalanine or tryptophan. Because the CDR3's place on the DNA is in doubt, the DNA is left out and the CDR3 is given as listed by TCRdb. This chain's CDR3 is CATSDEISGT. This sequence joins TRBV24-1 and TRBJ2-6; the D call TRBD1 from the table was never checked on the DNA. Germline values: CDR1 KGHDR, CDR2 SFDVKD. The CDR3 is made up of 10 amino acids, end residues included.

This clonotype was seen ten or more times. This chain links TRBV18 with TRBJ2-3, with 10 positions matching TRBD2. V was pared by 0 bases and J by 4 bases, with 4 bases of the junction left unmatched. Per germline, CDR1 KGHSH and CDR2 LQKENI. The CDR3 loop spans 16 amino acids. The CDR3 DNA reads TGTGCCAGCTCACCACCCGTAGCGGGAGGTTCAGATACGCAGTATTTT. This translates into CASSPPVAGGSDTQYF. Looking up the rest from reference TRBV18 and TRBJ2-3 gives the full variable domain: NAGVMQNPRHLVRRRGQEARLRCSPMKGHSHVYWYRQLPEEGLKFMVYLQKENIIDESGMPKERFSAEFPKEGPSILRIQQVVRGDSAAYFCASSPPVAGGSDTQYFGPGTRLTVL.

Of note for this clonotype: Here the CDR3 omits its conserved ending phenylalanine or tryptophan, so a read error is the likely source. No DNA is shown, since the ends of the CDR3 on it are uncertain; the CDR3 is the one TCRdb lists. This sequence joins TRBV5-4 and TRBJ2-1; the table names TRBD1, a call not compared with the DNA. Germline V gene data show CDR1 as SGHNT and CDR2 as YYREEE (reference sequence). The CDR3 totals 18 residues, both ends included. This CDR3 is CASSPTLDRAGYGYTFGS.

This chain joins TRBV12-3 or TRBV12-4 and TRBJ1-6; no firm D call. This CDR3 has 20 residues. Trimming stripped 5 bases from V and 0 bases from J, with 23 bases between. CDR3 amino acids: CASSHRVPFLISSYNSPLHF. The CDR3, as DNA: TGTGCCAGCAGTCACCGGGTCCCCTTCCTAATTAGCTCCTATAATTCACCCCTCCACTTT.

By sample fraction, this clonotype is medium-sized. V usage is TRBV5-1 and J usage is TRBJ2-5, with 12 bases lining up with TRBD2. Germline trimming cut 1 base from V and 4 bases from J; bases unmatched to any gene: 5. This CDR3 is 16 amino acids long. The germline CDR1 and CDR2 sequences are SGHRS and YFSETQ. The CDR3 nucleotides are TGCGCCAGCAGCTTGCTACTAGCGGGGGGACGAGAGACCCAGTACTTC. This codes for CASSLLLAGGRETQYF.

In this sample, this clonotype turned up once. V and J are TRBV18 and TRBJ1-4, with D unclear. CDR1 and CDR2 from the germline V gene are KGHSH and LQKENI. The CDR3 has 13 amino acids. Trimming took 8 bases from V and 6 from J, leaving 13 bases between them. The CDR3 DNA reads as TGTGCCAGCGCAGAAGGGTTAGATGAAAAACTGTTTTTT. This codes for CASAEGLDEKLFF.

In its sample, this clonotype was seen many times. Given the absence of the conserved phenylalanine or tryptophan at the CDR3 end, a read error is likely. The DNA is left out, because the CDR3 cannot be placed on it with certainty; the CDR3 is given as TCRdb lists it. The chain combines TRBV7-2 with TRBJ2-4; TRBD1, as called in the table, went unchecked against the DNA. With termini counted, the CDR3 has 9 amino acids. Germline V gives CDR1 SGHTA, CDR2 FQGNSA. The CDR3 reads CASSLATGS.

Judged by abundance, this clonotype is medium-sized. V and J are TRBV7-3 and TRBJ2-2, with TRBD1 matching over 8 bases. CDR1 and CDR2 (germline): SGHTA, FQGTGA. V lost 4 bases to trimming and J lost 1 base; unmatched junction nucleotides: 2. The CDR3 loop spans 15 amino acids. CDR3 sequence (DNA): TGTGCCAGCAGCTCCGGGACAGGGAACACCGGGGAGCTGTTTTTT. Its translation is CASSSGTGNTGELFF.

This clonotype was detected a few times. Likely a read error: the CDR3 ends without its conserved phenylalanine or tryptophan. The DNA is omitted, as the CDR3 cannot be located on it reliably, and the CDR3 follows TCRdb's listing. The rearrangement links TRBV7-9 to TRBJ2-5; the listed D gene, TRBD1, was not tested against the DNA. CDR1 and CDR2 from the germline V gene are SEHNR and FQNEAQ (reference sequence). The CDR3 totals 16 residues, both ends included. The CDR3: CASSPGQGADGYTFGS.

This clonotype is medium-sized. The CDR3 loop is CASSYVPGADIQYF. As DNA, the CDR3 is TGTGCCAGCAGTTACGTCCCAGGGGCGGACATTCAGTACTTC. This chain uses TRBV6-6 with TRBJ2-4, with D tentatively TRBD1 (6 bases). Looked up from germline, CDR1 is MNHNY and CDR2 is SVGAGI (reference sequence). The CDR3 is 14 residues long. The V end lost 2 bases, the J end lost 8 bases, and 13 bases lay between the germline ends.

This clonotype was counted many times. This chain connects TRBV10-3 to TRBJ2-7; TRBD2 agrees at 8 bases. V trimming: 6 bases; J trimming: 7 bases; junction bases outside the gene matches: 11. Germline CDR1 ENHRY, CDR2 SYGVKD. The CDR3 has 14 residues. Here the CDR3 reads CAIRGVGGVNEQYF. CDR3 bases: TGTGCCATCAGGGGGGTCGGGGGGGTTAATGAGCAGTACTTC.

This clonotype was recorded only once. The chain couples TRBV7-3 to TRBJ1-1; no reliable D call. Looked up from germline, CDR1 is SGHTA and CDR2 is FQGTGA. The CDR3 runs 14 residues. V was shortened by 0 bases and J by 0 bases, with 5 bases between the two germline ends. The CDR3 here is CASSLTGMNTEAFF. As DNA, the CDR3 is TGTGCCAGCAGCTTAACAGGGATGAACACTGAAGCTTTCTTT. The complete variable domain, with remaining parts taken from reference TRBV7-3 and TRBJ1-1, reads GAGVSQTPSNKVTEKGKYVELRCDPISGHTALYWYRQSLGQGPEFLIYFQGTGAADDSGLPNDRFFAVRPEGSVSTLKIQRTERGDSAVYLCASSLTGMNTEAFFGQGTRLTVV.

In the case of this clonotype: A much larger clone sits a single nucleotide away, making a read error possible. The chain recombines TRBV4-2 with TRBJ2-3; 8 bases match TRBD1. Germline V gene sequence: CDR1 LGHNA, CDR2 YNFKEQ. The CDR3 is made up of 17 amino acids. Germline trimming cut 0 bases from V and 14 bases from J; bases unmatched to any gene: 19. In DNA form, the CDR3 reads TGTGCCAGCAGCCAAGAAGCAGGGGGCTTTAACACCGGGGAGCTGTATTTT. Translating gives CASSQEAGGFNTGELYF.

The chain has TRBV12-3 or TRBV12-4 and TRBJ2-1; the match to TRBD2 covers 11 bases. V was clipped by 5 bases and J by 4 bases; unmatched bases: 13. The CDR3 is made up of 18 amino acids. The CDR3 DNA follows: TGTGCCAGCAGTCCTCGTAGCCCCACTAGCGGGAGTTACAATGAGCAGTTCTTC. It translates to CASSPRSPTSGSYNEQFF.

In its sample, this clonotype is medium-sized. CDR3 sequence: CASSYSISGQGGTETQYF. The CDR3 DNA reads as TGTGCCAGCAGTTACTCGATCTCGGGACAGGGGGGCACGGAGACCCAGTACTTC. The J gene is TRBJ2-5, the V gene TRBV6-6; 11 nucleotides line up with TRBD1. The CDR3 is 18 residues long. In germline, CDR1 is MNHNY, CDR2 SVGAGI (reference sequence). Losses at the gene ends were 0 bases for V and 5 bases for J; bases not matched to a gene: 11.

A few counts support this clonotype. The chain combines TRBV12-3 or TRBV12-4 with TRBJ2-1, with 10 bases fitting TRBD2. The CDR3 length is 15 residues. Losses at the gene ends were 2 bases for V and 8 bases for J; bases not matched to a gene: 6. The DNA for the CDR3 is TGTGCCAGCAGTTTACAAGCGGGAGGGCCGTATGAGCAGTTCTTC. Translating it yields CASSLQAGGPYEQFF.

J is TRBJ2-1 and V is TRBV6-6, with D tentatively TRBD1 or TRBD2 (5 bases each). The CDR3 runs 13 residues. The germline V gene encodes CDR1 MNHNY and CDR2 SVGAGI (reference sequence). V dropped 5 bases and J dropped 9 bases, with 14 bases sitting between them. CDR3 DNA: TGTGCCAGCAGTACTGGGACCGGCGGTGAGCAGTTCTTC. Translated: CASSTGTGGEQFF.

By its share, this clonotype is medium-sized (0.01 to 0.1%). The chain carries TRBV12-3 or TRBV12-4 and TRBJ2-2; possible D gene TRBD2, 5 bases. CDR3 length equals 15 residues. Trimming removed 6 bases from V and 1 base from J, with 12 bases in between. The CDR3 coding sequence is TGTGCCAGCAGCCAGGACTTCCTGAACACCGGGGAGCTGTTTTTT. Its translation is CASSQDFLNTGELFF.